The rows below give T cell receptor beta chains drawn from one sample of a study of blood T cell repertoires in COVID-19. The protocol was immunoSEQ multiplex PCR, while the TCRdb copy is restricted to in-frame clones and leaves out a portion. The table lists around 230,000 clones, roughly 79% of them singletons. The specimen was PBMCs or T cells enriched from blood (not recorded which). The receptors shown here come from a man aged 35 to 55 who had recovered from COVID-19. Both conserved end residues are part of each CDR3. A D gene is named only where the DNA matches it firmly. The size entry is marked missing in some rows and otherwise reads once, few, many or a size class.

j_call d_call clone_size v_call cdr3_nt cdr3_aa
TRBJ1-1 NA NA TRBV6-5 TGTGCCAGCAGACCACCCCTCGGTGAAGCTTTCTTT CASRPPLGEAFF
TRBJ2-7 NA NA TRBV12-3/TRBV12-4 TGTGCCAGCAGTTTACGAGGGGGCTACGAGCAGTACTTC CASSLRGGYEQYF
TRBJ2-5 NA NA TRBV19 TGTGCCGTTCGACCACGCGGACAAGAGACCCAGTACTTC CAVRPRGQETQYF
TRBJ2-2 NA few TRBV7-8 TGTGCCAGCAGCCGGAATACTCGTTCCGGGGAGCTGTTTTTT CASSRNTRSGELFF
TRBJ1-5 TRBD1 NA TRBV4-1 TGCGCCAGCAGCCAAGAATTCGGACAGGGGGCTCAGCCCCAGCATTTT CASSQEFGQGAQPQHF
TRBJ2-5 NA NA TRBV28 TGTGCCAGCATCCGCGGAGGGGATCAAGAGACCCAGTACTTC CASIRGGDQETQYF
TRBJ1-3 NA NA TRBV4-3 TGCGCCAGCAGCCAAGTACCCAGCTCTGGAAACACCATATATTTT CASSQVPSSGNTIYF
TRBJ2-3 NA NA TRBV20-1 TGCAGTGCGAGACTCACAGATACGCAGTATTTT CSARLTDTQYF
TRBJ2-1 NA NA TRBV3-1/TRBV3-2 TGTGCCAGCAGCCAAGCGTCCAGCGGAACCTTCAATGAGCAGTTCTTC CASSQASSGTFNEQFF
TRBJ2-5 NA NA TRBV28 TGTGCCAGCAGTTTGACGGGCGGGGAGACCCAGTACTTC CASSLTGGETQYF
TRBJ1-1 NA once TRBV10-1 TGCGCCAGCAGTGTTGGTCGGTACACTGAAGCTTTCTTT CASSVGRYTEAFF
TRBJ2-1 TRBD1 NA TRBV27 TGTGCCAGCAGTCCACAGGGGGCTCGTGGCTACAATGAGCAGTTCTTC CASSPQGARGYNEQFF
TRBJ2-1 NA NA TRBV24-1 TGTGCCACCAGTGATTTTAGGGGTGGGTACAATGAGCAGTTCTTC CATSDFRGGYNEQFF
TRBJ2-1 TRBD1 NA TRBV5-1 TGCGCCAGCAGCTTTGGACAGGGGGCAAACAATGAGCAGTTCTTC CASSFGQGANNEQFF
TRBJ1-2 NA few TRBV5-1 TGCGCCAGCAGCTTGAAGGGGGACTATGGCTACACCTTC CASSLKGDYGYTF
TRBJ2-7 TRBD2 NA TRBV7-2 TGTGCCAGCAGCACGATGAGAGGGGAGGGGATCGAGCAGTACTTC CASSTMRGEGIEQYF
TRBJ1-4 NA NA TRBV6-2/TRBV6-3 TGTGCCAGCAGTTTGACAGGTTTCTATGAAAAACTGTTTTTT CASSLTGFYEKLFF
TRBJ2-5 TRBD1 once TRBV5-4 TGTGCCAGCAGCGAACCCAGGGGGCCTGAAGAGACCCAGTACTTC CASSEPRGPEETQYF
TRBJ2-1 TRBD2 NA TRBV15 TGTGCCACCAGCAGGGGGACCTTAGCGGGAGGGGGCATCAATGAGCAGTTCTTC CATSRGTLAGGGINEQFF
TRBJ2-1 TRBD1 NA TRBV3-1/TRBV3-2 TGTGCCAGCAGCCAATGGACAGGGGGCAAAGATGAGCAGTTCTTC CASSQWTGGKDEQFF
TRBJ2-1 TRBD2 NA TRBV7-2 TGTGCCAGCAGCCCCTCAGCGGGGGCTGGGAATGAGCAGTTCTTC CASSPSAGAGNEQFF
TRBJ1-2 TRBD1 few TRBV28 TGTGCCAGCAGTTTATGGGACAGGGAGAGGGGCTACACCTTC CASSLWDRERGYTF
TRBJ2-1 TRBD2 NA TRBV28 TGTGCCAGCAGTTTGGCGGGGGGGGCCTACAATGAGCAGTTCTTC CASSLAGGAYNEQFF
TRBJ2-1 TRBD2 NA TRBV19 TGTGCCAGTAGTAGGGGAGCGGGAACTACCAATGAGCAGTTCTTC CASSRGAGTTNEQFF
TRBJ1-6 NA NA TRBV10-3 TGTGCCATCAGCGGGGGTGGCGGGGCACCCCTCCACTTT CAISGGGGAPLHF
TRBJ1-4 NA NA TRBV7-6 TGTGCCAGCAGCTTATTTCTAGGGGAAGGTGAAAAACTGTTTTTT CASSLFLGEGEKLFF
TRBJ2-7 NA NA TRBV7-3 TGTGCCAGCAGCTCCCGCGGCGGCGAGCAGTACTTC CASSSRGGEQYF
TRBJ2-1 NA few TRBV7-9 TGTGCCAGCAGCTATGGGCCCGAGGGCAATGAGCAGTTCTTC CASSYGPEGNEQFF
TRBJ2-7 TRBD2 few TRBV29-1 TGCAGCGTTGATGGAGGGGAGGGCATCTACGAGCAGTACTTC CSVDGGEGIYEQYF
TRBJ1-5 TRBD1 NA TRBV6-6 TGTGCCAGCAGTCGGACAGGTATTGAGCCCCAGCATTTT CASSRTGIEPQHF
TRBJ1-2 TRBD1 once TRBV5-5 TGTGCCAGCAGCGCCGGACAGGGGGCGGACTATGGCTACACCTTC CASSAGQGADYGYTF
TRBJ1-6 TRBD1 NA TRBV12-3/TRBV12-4 TGTGCCAGCAGGAGGACAGGTGACTCACCCCTCCACTTT CASRRTGDSPLHF
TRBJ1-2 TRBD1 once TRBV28 TGTGCCAGCTTCCAGGGAACAGGGGGATCACGGGGCTACACCTTC CASFQGTGGSRGYTF
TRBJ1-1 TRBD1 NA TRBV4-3 TGCGCCAGCAGCCTACTCCCCGGGACAGGGCAAAGGAACACTGAAGCTTTCTTT CASSLLPGTGQRNTEAFF
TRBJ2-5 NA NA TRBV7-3 TGTGCCAGCAGTCCTGGACAGCAAGAGACCCAGTACTTC CASSPGQQETQYF
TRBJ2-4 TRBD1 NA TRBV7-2 TGTGCCAGCAGCCCCAGGGGGTCCAAAAACATTCAGTACTTC CASSPRGSKNIQYF
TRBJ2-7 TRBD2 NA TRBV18 TGTGCCAGCTCACCTAACTCTCTAGCGGCAAACTACGAGCAGTACTTC CASSPNSLAANYEQYF
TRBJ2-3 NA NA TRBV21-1 TGTGCCAGCAGCTACACCCTCACTAGCGCAGATACGCAGTATTTT CASSYTLTSADTQYF
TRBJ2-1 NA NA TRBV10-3 TGTGCCATCAGTGAAGTACTCTCCTACAATGAGCAGTTCTTC CAISEVLSYNEQFF
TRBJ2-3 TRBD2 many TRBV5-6 TGTGCCAGCAGCTCTACCGGGGGGGCTGCGCAGTATTTT CASSSTGGAAQYF
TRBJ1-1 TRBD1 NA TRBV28 TGTGCCAGCATTTGGGACAGTCCTATGAACACTGAAGCTTTCTTT CASIWDSPMNTEAFF
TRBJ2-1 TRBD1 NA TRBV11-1 TGTGCCAGCAGCGTCCGCCGGGACAGGGTCTACAATGAGCAGTTCTTC CASSVRRDRVYNEQFF
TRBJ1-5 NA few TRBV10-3 TGTGCCATCAGGAACGAGGACTATCAGCCCCAGCATTTT CAIRNEDYQPQHF
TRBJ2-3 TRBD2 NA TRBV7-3 TGTGCCAGCAGCTTAAATAGCGGGGTTCAATATACGCAGTATTTT CASSLNSGVQYTQYF
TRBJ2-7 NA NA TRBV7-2 TGTGCCAGCAGCTTAGCGAACTCCTTATCCTACGAGCAGTACTTC CASSLANSLSYEQYF
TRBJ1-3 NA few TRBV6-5 TGTGCCAGCTCCTCCGGCGGAGGGCGGGGAAACACCATATATTTT CASSSGGGRGNTIYF
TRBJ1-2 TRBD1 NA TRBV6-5 TGTGCCAGCAGCGTGACAGGGCTCTATGGCTACACCTTC CASSVTGLYGYTF
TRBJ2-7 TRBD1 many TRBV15 TGTGCCACCAGCAGGGGGACAGGGGGGTCCTACGAGCAGTACTTC CATSRGTGGSYEQYF
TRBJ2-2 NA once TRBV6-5 TGTGCCAGCAGACGCCCGGGGTGGGACGGGGAGCTGTTTTTT CASRRPGWDGELFF
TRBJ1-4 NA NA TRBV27 TGTGCCAGCAGTCGCGAGGCGGGAATACCGAATGAAAAACTGTTTTTT CASSREAGIPNEKLFF
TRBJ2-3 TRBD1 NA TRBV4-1 TGCGCCAGCAGCCAAGATAGACAGGGGGCAGGAGATACGCAGTATTTT CASSQDRQGAGDTQYF
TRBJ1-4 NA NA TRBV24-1 TGTGCCACCGCCGCGACAGACGAAAAACTGTTTTTT CATAATDEKLFF